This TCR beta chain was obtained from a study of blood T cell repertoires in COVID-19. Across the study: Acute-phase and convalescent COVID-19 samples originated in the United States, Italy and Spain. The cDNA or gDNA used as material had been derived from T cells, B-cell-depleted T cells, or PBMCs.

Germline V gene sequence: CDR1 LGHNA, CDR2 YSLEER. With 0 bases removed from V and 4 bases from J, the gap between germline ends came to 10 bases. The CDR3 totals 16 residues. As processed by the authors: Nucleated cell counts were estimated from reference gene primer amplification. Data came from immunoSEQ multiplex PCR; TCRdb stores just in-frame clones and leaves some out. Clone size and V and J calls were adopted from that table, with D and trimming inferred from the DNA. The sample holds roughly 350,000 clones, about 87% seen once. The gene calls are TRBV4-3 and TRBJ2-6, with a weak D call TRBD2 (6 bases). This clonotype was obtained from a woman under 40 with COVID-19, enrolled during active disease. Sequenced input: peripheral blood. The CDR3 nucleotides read TGCGCCAGCAGCCAAGATGGAGGGGCCGGGGCCAACGTCCTGACTTTC. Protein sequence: CASSQDGGAGANVLTF.